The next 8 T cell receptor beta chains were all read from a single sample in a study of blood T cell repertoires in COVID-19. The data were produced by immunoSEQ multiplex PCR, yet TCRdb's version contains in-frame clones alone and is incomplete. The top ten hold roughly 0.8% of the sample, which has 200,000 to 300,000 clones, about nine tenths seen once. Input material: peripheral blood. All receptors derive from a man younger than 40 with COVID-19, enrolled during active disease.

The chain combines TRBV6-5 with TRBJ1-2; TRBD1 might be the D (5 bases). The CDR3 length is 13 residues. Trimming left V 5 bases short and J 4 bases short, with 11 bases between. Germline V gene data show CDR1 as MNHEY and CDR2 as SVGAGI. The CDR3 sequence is CASSPPDSYGYTF. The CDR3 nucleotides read TGTGCCAGCAGTCCCCCCGACAGCTATGGCTACACCTTC.

The CDR3 DNA reads TGTGCCAGCAACAGACAGGGGGCTGGAAACACCATATATTTT. It translates to CASNRQGAGNTIYF. The genes are TRBV5-4 and TRBJ1-3; 9 bases match TRBD1. This CDR3 has 14 amino acids. Trimming took 6 bases from V and 2 from J; bases not matched to a gene: 3. Germline CDR1 is SGHNT and CDR2 is YYREEE (reference sequence).

The CDR3 DNA reads as TGTGCCAGCAGCTTATCTCCAGACTCTGGAAACACCATATATTTT. Translated, it gives CASSLSPDSGNTIYF. This chain joins TRBV7-2 and TRBJ1-3; no clear D gene. The CDR3 totals 15 residues. V was pared by 2 bases and J by 0 bases, with 8 bases between. From germline, CDR1 is SGHTA and CDR2 FQGNSA.

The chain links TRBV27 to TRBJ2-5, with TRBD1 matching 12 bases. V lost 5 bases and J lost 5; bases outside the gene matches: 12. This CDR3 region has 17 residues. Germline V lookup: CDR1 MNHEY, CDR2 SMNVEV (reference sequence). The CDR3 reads CASSDLGDRGRSETQYF. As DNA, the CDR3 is TGTGCCAGCAGTGACCTCGGGGACAGGGGGCGTTCTGAGACCCAGTACTTC.

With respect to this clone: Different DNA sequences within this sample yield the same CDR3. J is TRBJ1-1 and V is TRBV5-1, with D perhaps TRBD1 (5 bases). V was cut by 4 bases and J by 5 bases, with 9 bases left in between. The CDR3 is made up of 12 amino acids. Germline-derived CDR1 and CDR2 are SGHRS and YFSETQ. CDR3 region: CASSLQGTEAFF. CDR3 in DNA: TGCGCCAGCAGCCTCCAGGGAACTGAAGCTTTCTTT.

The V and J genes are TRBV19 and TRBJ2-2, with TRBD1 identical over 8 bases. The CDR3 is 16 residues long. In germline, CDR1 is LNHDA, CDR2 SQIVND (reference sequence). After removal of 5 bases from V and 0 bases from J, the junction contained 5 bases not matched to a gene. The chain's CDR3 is CASSPPQGANTGELFF. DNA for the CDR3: TGTGCCAGTAGTCCGCCACAGGGGGCGAACACCGGGGAGCTGTTTTTT.

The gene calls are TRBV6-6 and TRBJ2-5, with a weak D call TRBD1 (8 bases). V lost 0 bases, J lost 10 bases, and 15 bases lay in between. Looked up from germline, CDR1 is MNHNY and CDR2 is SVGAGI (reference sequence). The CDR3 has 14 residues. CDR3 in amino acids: CASSYSDRAGDQYF. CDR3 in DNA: TGTGCCAGCAGTTACTCGGACAGGGCGGGGGACCAGTACTTC.

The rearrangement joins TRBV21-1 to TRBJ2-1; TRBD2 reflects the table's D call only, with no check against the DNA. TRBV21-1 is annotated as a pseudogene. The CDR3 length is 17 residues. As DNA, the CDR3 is TGTGCCAGCAGCCCGGGACTAGCGGGGGGGCCAATTCGTGAGCAGTTCTTC. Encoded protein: CASSPGLAGGPIREQFF.